This is a list of T cell receptor beta chains from one sample in a study of T cells in Graves' hyperthyroidism and ophthalmopathy. Using its own MiXCR run on the multiplex PCR reads, TCRdb lists one record per CDR3 protein. The sample has some 200,000 distinct CDR3 sequences, roughly 17% seen once. Material: blood. The receptor set was obtained from a man aged 45-65 years with Graves' hyperthyroidism. The CDR3 runs from the conserved cysteine through the conserved F or W. The D gene is left open where the match is weak. Rows may omit the clone size; those that give it use once, few, many or a size class.

-	few	TRBJ2-5	TRBV28	14	CASTRGGPQETQYF	TGTGCCAGCACGAGAGGCGGGCCCCAAGAGACCCAGTACTTC
-	many	TRBJ1-2	TRBV2	13	CASRVDRNYGYTF	TGTGCCAGCAGAGTTGACAGAAACTATGGCTACACCTTC
-	few	TRBJ1-1	TRBV5-1	14	CASSLQLMNTEAFF	TGCGCCAGCAGCTTGCAACTCATGAACACTGAAGCTTTCTTT
-	-	TRBJ2-3	TRBV3-1	17	CASSQGVGLGRIDTQYF	TGTGCCAGCAGCCAAGGGGTGGGGCTTGGGAGGATAGATACGCAGTATTTT
-	many	TRBJ2-3	TRBV20-1	16	CSARDLMGLVTDTQYF	TGCAGTGCTAGAGACCTAATGGGACTCGTCACAGATACGCAGTATTTT
-	-	TRBJ2-3	TRBV9	16	CASSVGGVGLTDTQYF	TGTGCCAGCAGCGTAGGGGGCGTCGGCCTCACAGATACGCAGTATTTT
TRBD1	few	TRBJ2-1	TRBV20-1	14	CSATRNRGWNEQFF	TGCAGTGCGACTCGGAACAGGGGATGGAATGAGCAGTTCTTC
TRBD1	few	TRBJ1-2	TRBV29-1	15	CSAGEWTGPAYGYTF	TGCAGCGCAGGAGAATGGACAGGACCTGCCTATGGCTACACCTTC
TRBD2	-	TRBJ2-1	TRBV6-1	15	CASSVLAGEGNEQFF	TGTGCCAGCAGTGTTCTAGCGGGAGAAGGTAATGAGCAGTTCTTC
-	many	TRBJ2-1	TRBV28	12	CASSFGLNEQFF	TGTGCCAGCAGTTTCGGGTTAAATGAGCAGTTCTTC
-	-	TRBJ2-7	TRBV6-1	11	CASTEGDEQYF	TGTGCCAGCACCGAGGGAGACGAGCAGTACTTC
-	few	TRBJ2-7	TRBV11-3	17	CASSLGRMGQGTYEQYF	TGTGCCAGCAGCTTAGGAAGGATGGGGCAGGGGACGTACGAGCAGTACTTC
TRBD1	-	TRBJ2-3	TRBV11-3	16	CASSAYPGQGLDTQYF	TGTGCCAGCAGCGCGTACCCGGGACAGGGATTGGATACGCAGTATTTT
TRBD1	many	TRBJ2-5	TRBV11-3	15	CASSSRQGAVETQYF	TGTGCCAGCAGCTCGAGACAGGGGGCGGTTGAGACCCAGTACTTC
TRBD2	many	TRBJ2-3	TRBV3-1	15	CASSPSGSGGDTQYF	TGTGCCAGCAGCCCTAGCGGGAGTGGTGGAGATACGCAGTATTTT
TRBD2	many	TRBJ2-1	TRBV6-2/TRBV6-3	15	CASSYTSGGYNEQFF	TGTGCCAGCAGTTACACTAGCGGAGGCTACAATGAGCAGTTCTTC
-	-	TRBJ1-5	TRBV27	14	CASSRYSSNQPQHF	TGTGCCAGCAGTAGGTACAGCAGCAATCAGCCCCAGCATTTT
-	-	TRBJ1-1	TRBV2	12	CASRGSGSEAFF	TGTGCCAGCAGAGGGTCAGGGTCTGAAGCTTTCTTT
-	few	TRBJ2-5	TRBV4-2	14	CASSQAVGQETQYF	TGTGCCAGCAGCCAAGCTGTCGGCCAAGAGACCCAGTACTTC
TRBD2	many	TRBJ2-1	TRBV2	16	CASRPTSGTSYNEQFF	TGTGCCAGCAGACCGACTAGCGGGACATCCTACAATGAGCAGTTCTTC
-	many	TRBJ1-1	TRBV27	13	CASSERGPREAFF	TGTGCCAGCAGCGAGAGGGGACCGCGTGAGGCTTTCTTT
-	many	TRBJ2-1	TRBV24-1	14	CATSDSQVGDEQFF	TGTGCCACCAGTGATTCGCAGGTGGGGGATGAGCAGTTCTTC
TRBD2	many	TRBJ2-2	TRBV3-1	18	CASSQDSSGSWSTGELFF	TGTGCCAGCAGCCAAGATTCTAGCGGGAGCTGGAGCACCGGGGAGCTGTTTTTT
TRBD2	-	TRBJ2-7	TRBV28	16	CASSLAGGLGSYEQYF	TGTGCCAGCAGTTTAGCGGGAGGGCTTGGCTCCTACGAGCAGTACTTC
-	-	TRBJ2-3	TRBV5-1	14	CASSRDASTDTQYF	TGCGCCAGCAGCCGGGACGCAAGCACAGATACGCAGTATTTT
TRBD1	many	TRBJ1-1	TRBV11-2	19	CASSFWTADWGQPNTEAFF	TGTGCCAGCAGCTTTTGGACCGCGGACTGGGGACAGCCGAACACTGAAGCTTTCTTT
-	many	TRBJ2-2	TRBV6-1	14	CASGRTVNTGELFF	TGTGCCAGCGGGAGGACGGTGAACACCGGGGAGCTGTTTTTT
-	many	TRBJ2-7	TRBV30	15	CAWGGTAESSYEQYF	TGTGCCTGGGGGGGGACGGCGGAGAGCTCCTACGAGCAGTACTTC
-	many	TRBJ2-1	TRBV5-1	18	CASSLVQGGLVGYNEQFF	TGCGCCAGCAGCTTAGTACAGGGTGGACTAGTGGGGTACAATGAGCAGTTCTTC
-	-	TRBJ1-6	TRBV7-8	16	CASSSRGQTYNSPLHF	TGTGCCAGCAGCTCTAGGGGACAAACCTATAATTCACCCCTCCACTTT
-	many	TRBJ1-1	TRBV29-1	12	CSVYRVGTEAFF	TGCAGCGTGTACAGGGTGGGCACTGAAGCTTTCTTT
-	-	TRBJ1-2	TRBV27	14	CASSPWTDHYGYTF	TGTGCCAGCAGTCCGTGGACAGACCACTATGGCTACACCTTC
-	few	TRBJ2-7	TRBV11-2	22	CASSLVRVQGTGPSGRAYEQYF	TGTGCCAGCAGCTTAGTTAGAGTGCAAGGGACAGGGCCCAGCGGGAGGGCCTACGAGCAGTACTTC
-	many	TRBJ1-5	TRBV30	12	CAWDAGNQPQHF	TGTGCCTGGGACGCTGGGAATCAGCCCCAGCATTTT
-	many	TRBJ1-6	TRBV20-1	17	CSARDFDRSSYNSPLHF	TGCAGTGCTAGAGATTTCGACAGGAGCTCCTATAATTCACCCCTCCACTTT
-	many	TRBJ2-7	TRBV7-9	14	CASSLETVSYEQYF	TGTGCCAGCAGCTTAGAGACAGTTTCCTACGAGCAGTACTTC
-	few	TRBJ2-2	TRBV7-2	13	CASRTGTGGELFF	TGTGCCAGCAGAACTGGGACGGGCGGGGAGCTGTTTTTT
-	many	TRBJ2-2	TRBV11-2	14	CASSFLASTGELFF	TGTGCCAGCAGCTTTCTAGCGTCCACCGGGGAGCTGTTTTTT
-	many	TRBJ2-7	TRBV28	15	CASSFLWGSSTGQYF	TGTGCCAGCAGTTTTTTGTGGGGCAGCTCAACCGGGCAGTACTTC
-	-	TRBJ2-3	TRBV7-8	16	CASSLYGGAGADTQYF	TGTGCCAGCAGCTTATACGGCGGAGCAGGGGCAGATACGCAGTATTTT
-	-	TRBJ1-3	TRBV5-1	19	CASSLAPSGGASSGNTIYF	TGCGCCAGCAGCTTGGCCCCTTCGGGGGGGGCTAGCTCTGGAAACACCATATATTTT
-	many	TRBJ2-7	TRBV7-9	12	CASSLGLKEQYF	TGTGCCAGCAGCCTCGGACTAAAGGAGCAGTACTTC
-	-	TRBJ2-5	TRBV27	14	CASSHSGSGETQYF	TGTGCCAGCAGCCATTCCGGGAGTGGGGAGACCCAGTACTTC
-	many	TRBJ2-4	TRBV30	15	CAWSVGGGWLSIQYF	TGTGCCTGGAGTGTAGGTGGAGGGTGGCTAAGCATTCAGTACTTC
-	many	TRBJ1-5	TRBV2	12	CASSGRREPQHF	TGTGCCAGTTCTGGGAGAAGGGAGCCCCAGCATTTT
TRBD1	many	TRBJ1-3	TRBV28	17	CASSSTSGTGAGNTIYF	TGTGCCAGCAGTTCAACCTCCGGGACAGGGGCCGGAAACACCATATATTTT
-	many	TRBJ1-2	TRBV30	13	CAWTGTIVYGYTF	TGTGCCTGGACCGGGACGATCGTCTATGGCTACACCTTC
-	-	TRBJ2-3	TRBV9	13	CASSVRAPDTQYF	TGTGCCAGCAGCGTACGCGCTCCAGATACGCAGTATTTT
TRBD2	-	TRBJ2-3	TRBV7-9	15	CASSSRLAGGDTQYF	TGTGCCAGCAGCTCTAGACTAGCGGGAGGAGATACGCAGTATTTT